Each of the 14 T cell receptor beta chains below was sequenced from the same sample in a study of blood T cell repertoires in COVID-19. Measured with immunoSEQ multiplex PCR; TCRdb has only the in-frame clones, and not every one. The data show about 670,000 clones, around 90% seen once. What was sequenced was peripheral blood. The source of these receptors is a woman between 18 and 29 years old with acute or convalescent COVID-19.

The CDR3 loop is CAWSAHPTGLFF. CDR3 DNA: TGTGCCTGGAGTGCCCACCCGACAGGACTGTTTTTT. The chain employs TRBV30 and TRBJ1-4; the D gene is possibly TRBD1 (6 bases). Germline assignment: CDR1 GTSNPN and CDR2 SVGIG (reference sequence). V lost 1 base and J lost 13, with 13 bases in between. This CDR3 contains 12 residues.

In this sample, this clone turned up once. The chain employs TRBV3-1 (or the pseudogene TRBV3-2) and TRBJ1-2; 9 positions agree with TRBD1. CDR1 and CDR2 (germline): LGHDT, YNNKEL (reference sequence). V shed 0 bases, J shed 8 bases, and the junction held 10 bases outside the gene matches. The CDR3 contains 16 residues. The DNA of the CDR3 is TGTGCCAGCAGCCAAGAAACAGGGGGCGAATGGGGCGGCTACACCTTC. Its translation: CASSQETGGEWGGYTF.

The CDR3 DNA follows: TGTGCCAGCAGCGGAGATACAGAGTATGGCTACACCTTC. It yields the protein CASSGDTEYGYTF. This chain joins TRBV9 and TRBJ1-2; D is unclear. V was cut by 3 bases and J by 5 bases, with 11 bases left in between. Germline V gene lookup returns CDR1 SGDLS and CDR2 YYNGEE. This CDR3 has 13 residues.

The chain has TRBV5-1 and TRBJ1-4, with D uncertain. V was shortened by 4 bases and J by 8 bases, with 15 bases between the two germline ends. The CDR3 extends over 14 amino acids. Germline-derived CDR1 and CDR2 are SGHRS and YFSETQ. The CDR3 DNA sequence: TGCGCCAGCAGCAGCGGGAACTTGAAGGAAAAACTGTTTTTT. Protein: CASSSGNLKEKLFF.

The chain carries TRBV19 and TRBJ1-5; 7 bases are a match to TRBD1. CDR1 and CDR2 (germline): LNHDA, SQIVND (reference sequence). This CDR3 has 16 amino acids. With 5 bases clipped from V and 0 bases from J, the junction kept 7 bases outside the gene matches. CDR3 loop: CASSVTGANSNQPQHF. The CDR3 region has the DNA TGTGCCAGTAGTGTTACAGGGGCAAATAGCAATCAGCCCCAGCATTTT. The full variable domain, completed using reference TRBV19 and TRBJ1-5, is DGGITQSPKYLFRKEGQNVTLSCEQNLNHDAMYWYRQDPGQGLRLIYYSQIVNDFQKGDIAEGYSVSREKKESFPLTVTSAQKNPTAFYLCASSVTGANSNQPQHFGDGTRLSIL.

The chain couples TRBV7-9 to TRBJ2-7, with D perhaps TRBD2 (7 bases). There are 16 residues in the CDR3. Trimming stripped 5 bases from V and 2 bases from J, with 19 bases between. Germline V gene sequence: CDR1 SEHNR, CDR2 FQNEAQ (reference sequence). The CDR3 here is CASSPYAGGGTYEQYF. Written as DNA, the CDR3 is TGTGCCAGCAGCCCCTACGCCGGCGGGGGCACCTACGAGCAGTACTTC.

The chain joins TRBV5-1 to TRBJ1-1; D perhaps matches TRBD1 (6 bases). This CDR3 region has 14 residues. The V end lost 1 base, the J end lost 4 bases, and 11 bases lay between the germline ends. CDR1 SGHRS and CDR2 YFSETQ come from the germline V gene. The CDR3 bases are TGCGCCAGCAGCTTGTTTCAGGGGAGCACTGAAGCTTTCTTT. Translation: CASSLFQGSTEAFF.

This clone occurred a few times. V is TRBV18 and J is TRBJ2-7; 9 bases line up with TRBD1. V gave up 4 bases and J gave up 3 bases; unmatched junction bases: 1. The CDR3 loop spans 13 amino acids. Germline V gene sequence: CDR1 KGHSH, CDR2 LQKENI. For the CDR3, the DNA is TGTGCCAGCTCACGACAGGGGGTCTACGAGCAGTACTTC. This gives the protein CASSRQGVYEQYF.

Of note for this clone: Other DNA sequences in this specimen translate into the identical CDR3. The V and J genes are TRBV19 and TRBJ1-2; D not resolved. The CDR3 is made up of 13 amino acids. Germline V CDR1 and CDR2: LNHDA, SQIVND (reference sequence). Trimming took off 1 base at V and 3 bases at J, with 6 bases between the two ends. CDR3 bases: TGTGCCAGTAGTATAGGGGCAGACTATGGCTACACCTTC. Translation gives CASSIGADYGYTF.

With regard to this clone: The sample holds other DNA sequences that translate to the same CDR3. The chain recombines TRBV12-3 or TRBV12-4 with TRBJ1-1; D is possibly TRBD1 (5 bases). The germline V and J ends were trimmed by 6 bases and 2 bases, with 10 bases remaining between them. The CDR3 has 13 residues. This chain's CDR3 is CASSLGLNTEAFF. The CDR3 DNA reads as TGTGCCAGCAGCTTGGGACTAAACACTGAAGCTTTCTTT.

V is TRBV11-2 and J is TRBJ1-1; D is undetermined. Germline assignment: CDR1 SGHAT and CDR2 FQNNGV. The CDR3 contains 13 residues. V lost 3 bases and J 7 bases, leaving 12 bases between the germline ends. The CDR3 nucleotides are TGTGCCAGCAGCTTTAATTCGGTGAGTGAAGCTTTCTTT. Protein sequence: CASSFNSVSEAFF.

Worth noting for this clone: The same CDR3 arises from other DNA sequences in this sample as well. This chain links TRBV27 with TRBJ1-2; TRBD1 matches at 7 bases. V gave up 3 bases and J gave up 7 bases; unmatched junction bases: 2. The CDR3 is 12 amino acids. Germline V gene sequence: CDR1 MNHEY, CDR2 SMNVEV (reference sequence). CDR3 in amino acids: CASSFTGVGYTF. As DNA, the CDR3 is TGTGCCAGCAGTTTTACAGGGGTTGGCTACACCTTC.

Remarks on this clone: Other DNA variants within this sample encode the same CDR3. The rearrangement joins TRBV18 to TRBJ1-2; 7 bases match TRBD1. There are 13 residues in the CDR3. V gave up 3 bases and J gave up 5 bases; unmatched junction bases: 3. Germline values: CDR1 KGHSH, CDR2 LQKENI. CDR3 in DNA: TGTGCCAGCTCACCGGGACAGCATTATGGCTACACCTTC. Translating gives CASSPGQHYGYTF.

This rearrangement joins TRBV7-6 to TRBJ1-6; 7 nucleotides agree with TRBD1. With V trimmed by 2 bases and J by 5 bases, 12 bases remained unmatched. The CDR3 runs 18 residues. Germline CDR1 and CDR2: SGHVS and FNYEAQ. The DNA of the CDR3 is TGTGCCAGCAGCTTATCCCAGGGGGGATCAGCAAATAATTCACCCCTCCACTTT. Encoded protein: CASSLSQGGSANNSPLHF.